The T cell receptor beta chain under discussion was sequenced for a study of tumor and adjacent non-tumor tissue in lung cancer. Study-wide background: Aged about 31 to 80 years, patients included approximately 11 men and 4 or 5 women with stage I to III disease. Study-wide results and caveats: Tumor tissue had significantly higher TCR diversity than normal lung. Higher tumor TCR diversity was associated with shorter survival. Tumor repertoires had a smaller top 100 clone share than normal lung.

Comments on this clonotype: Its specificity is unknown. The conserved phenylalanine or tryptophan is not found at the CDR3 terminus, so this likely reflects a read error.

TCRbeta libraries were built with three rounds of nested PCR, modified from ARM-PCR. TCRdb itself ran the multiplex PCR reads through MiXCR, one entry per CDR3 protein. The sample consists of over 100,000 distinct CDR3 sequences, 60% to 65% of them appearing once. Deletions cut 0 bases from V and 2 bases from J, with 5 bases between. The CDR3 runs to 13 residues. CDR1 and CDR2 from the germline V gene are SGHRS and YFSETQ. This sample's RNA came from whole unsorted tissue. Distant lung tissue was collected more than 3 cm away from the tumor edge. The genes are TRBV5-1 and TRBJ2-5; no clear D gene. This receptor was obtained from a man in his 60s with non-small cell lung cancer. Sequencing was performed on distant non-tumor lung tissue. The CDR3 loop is CASSLVGQETQYY. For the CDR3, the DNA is TGCGCCAGCAGCTTGGTAGGGCAAGAGACCCAGTACTAC.